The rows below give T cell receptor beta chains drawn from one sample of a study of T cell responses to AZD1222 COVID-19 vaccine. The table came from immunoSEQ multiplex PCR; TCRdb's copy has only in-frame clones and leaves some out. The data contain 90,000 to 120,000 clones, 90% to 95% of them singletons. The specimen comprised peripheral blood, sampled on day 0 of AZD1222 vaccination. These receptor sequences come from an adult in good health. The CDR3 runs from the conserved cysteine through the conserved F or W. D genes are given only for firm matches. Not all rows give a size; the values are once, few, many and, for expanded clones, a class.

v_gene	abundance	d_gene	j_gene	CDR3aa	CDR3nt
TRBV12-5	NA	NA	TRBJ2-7	CASGLVNTYEQYF	TGTGCTAGTGGTTTGGTAAACACCTACGAGCAGTACTTC
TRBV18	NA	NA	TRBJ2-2	CASSPTRDTGELFF	TGTGCCAGCTCACCGACACGGGACACCGGGGAGCTGTTTTTT
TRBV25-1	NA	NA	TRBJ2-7	CARTGKTHEQYF	TGTGCCAGAACCGGGAAGACCCACGAGCAGTACTTC
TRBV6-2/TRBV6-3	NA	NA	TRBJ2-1	CASSYGVRGYYNEQFF	TGTGCCAGCAGTTACGGGGTACGGGGGTACTACAATGAGCAGTTCTTC
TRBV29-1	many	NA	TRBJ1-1	CSVDPGSTEAFF	TGCAGCGTTGACCCGGGAAGCACTGAAGCTTTCTTT
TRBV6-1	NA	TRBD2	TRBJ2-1	CASSEGSGDYYNEQFF	TGTGCCAGCAGTGAGGGTAGCGGGGATTACTACAATGAGCAGTTCTTC
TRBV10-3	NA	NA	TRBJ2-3	CAISSPGTDTQYF	TGTGCCATCAGTTCCCCCGGAACGGATACGCAGTATTTT
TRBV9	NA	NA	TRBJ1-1	CASEGELTNTEAFF	TGTGCCAGCGAGGGGGAATTAACGAACACTGAAGCTTTCTTT
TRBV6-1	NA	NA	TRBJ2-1	CASSEAGYTYNEQFF	TGTGCCAGCAGTGAAGCTGGTTATACCTACAATGAGCAGTTCTTC
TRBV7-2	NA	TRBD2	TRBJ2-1	CASSLGLANEQFF	TGTGCCAGCAGCTTGGGACTAGCAAATGAGCAGTTCTTC
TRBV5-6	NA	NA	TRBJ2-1	CASSLLGAAYSYNEQFF	TGTGCCAGCAGCTTGCTCGGGGCGGCATACAGCTACAATGAGCAGTTCTTC
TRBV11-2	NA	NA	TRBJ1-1	CASSLERGAEAFF	TGTGCCAGCAGCTTAGAGCGGGGGGCTGAAGCTTTCTTT
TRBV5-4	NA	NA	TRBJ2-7	CASSSAGTLVYEQYF	TGTGCCAGCAGCTCCGCCGGGACTCTAGTTTACGAGCAGTACTTC
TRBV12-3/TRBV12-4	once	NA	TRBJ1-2	CASSLVGTGYTF	TGTGCCAGCAGTTTAGTAGGGACAGGCTACACCTTC